These 32 T cell receptor beta chains were sequenced from one sample in a study of T-cell memory formation after mild COVID-19. MiXCR, run by TCRdb on the 5' RACE reads, gives a single entry per CDR3 protein. The sample carries 350,000 to 500,000 distinct CDR3 sequences, roughly 18% recorded once. Sequencing input: PBMCs or a T cell subset sorted from them (not recorded which). The receptors were gathered from a man aged 18 to 30 who had mild COVID-19 (a few samples of this study predate the infection). Cell type and time point are not known.

This clonotype was observed a few times. The V and J genes are TRBV20-1 and TRBJ2-3; TRBD2 matches 9 bases. The germline gives CDR1 DFQATT, CDR2 SNEGSKA (reference sequence). CDR3 length: 14 amino acids. Germline trimming cut 6 bases from V and 4 bases from J; bases unmatched to any gene: 8. CDR3 loop: CSAQTSGHSDTQYF. The CDR3 nucleotides read TGCAGTGCGCAGACTAGCGGACACTCAGATACGCAGTATTTT.

The V gene is TRBV20-1, the J gene TRBJ2-5; no clear D gene. Trimming took 1 base from V and 3 from J, leaving 6 bases between them. Germline CDR1 and CDR2: DFQATT and SNEGSKA (reference sequence). The CDR3 is made up of 12 amino acids. The chain's CDR3 is CSARGRKETQYF. The CDR3 DNA reads TGCAGTGCTAGAGGCCGTAAAGAGACCCAGTACTTC.

The chain is built from TRBV7-8 and TRBJ2-1; 8 bases align to TRBD2. Trimming cost V 5 bases and J 3 bases; bases outside gene matches: 6. The length of the CDR3 is 15 residues. Germline V CDR1 and CDR2: SGHVS, FQNEAQ. The CDR3 bases are TGTGCCAGCAGCCCCCGCGGGAGGAACTACAATGAGCAGTTCTTC. Amino acid sequence: CASSPRGRNYNEQFF.

This clonotype was counted a few times. The chain employs TRBV19 and TRBJ2-5; D is perhaps TRBD1 or TRBD2 (5 bases each). Germline V gives CDR1 LNHDA, CDR2 SQIVND (reference sequence). The CDR3 is made up of 15 amino acids. The ends were cut back, 4 bases at V and 5 bases at J, with 17 bases in the middle. The chain's CDR3 is CASSKPGPVRETQYF. CDR3 coding DNA: TGTGCCAGTAGTAAACCGGGACCCGTCAGGGAGACCCAGTACTTC. The complete variable domain, with remaining parts taken from reference TRBV19 and TRBJ2-5, reads DGGITQSPKYLFRKEGQNVTLSCEQNLNHDAMYWYRQDPGQGLRLIYYSQIVNDFQKGDIAEGYSVSREKKESFPLTVTSAQKNPTAFYLCASSKPGPVRETQYFGPGTRLLVL.

The CDR3 region is CSASRDRVYERQYV. CDR3 bases: TGCAGTGCTTCCCGGGACAGGGTCTACGAGAGGCAGTACGTC. The chain combines TRBV20-1 with TRBJ2-7; 9 nucleotides align to TRBD1. Germline trimming cut 5 bases from V and 9 bases from J; bases unmatched to any gene: 14. Germline V gene lookup returns CDR1 DFQATT and CDR2 SNEGSKA (reference sequence). There are 14 residues in the CDR3.

This clonotype came up many times. The rearrangement links TRBV20-1 to TRBJ1-2; 8 nucleotides align to TRBD1. This CDR3 has 12 residues. The J segment lost 4 bases and the V segment lost 5 bases, leaving 3 bases of the junction unmatched. CDR1 and CDR2 (germline): DFQATT, SNEGSKA (reference sequence). CDR3 DNA sequence: TGCAGTGCTTCCGACAGGGGCTATGGCTACACCTTC. Protein: CSASDRGYGYTF.

The gene calls are TRBV11-2 and TRBJ2-1; 8 bases agree with TRBD2. In germline, CDR1 is SGHAT, CDR2 FQNNGV. The CDR3 consists of 16 residues. Losses at the gene ends were 2 bases for V and 3 bases for J; bases not matched to a gene: 6. CDR3 region: CASSLRSGGLYNEQFF. Written as DNA, the CDR3 is TGTGCCAGCAGCTTACGAAGCGGGGGACTCTACAATGAGCAGTTCTTC.

This clonotype was counted many times. This chain uses TRBV5-1 with TRBJ2-3; a weak D match, TRBD2 (6 bases). Trimming removed 4 bases from V and 6 bases from J, with 18 bases in between. Looked up from germline, CDR1 is SGHRS and CDR2 is YFSETQ. The CDR3 runs 15 residues. In DNA, the CDR3 is TGCGCCAGCAGCCTCGTCGAGGGAGGTTCGGATACGCAGTATTTT. Encoded protein: CASSLVEGGSDTQYF.

The J gene is TRBJ2-2, the V gene TRBV7-2; possibly TRBD1 for D (6 bases). The CDR3 runs 12 residues. The V and J ends lost 2 bases and 9 bases respectively, with 7 bases between them. Germline CDR1 is SGHTA and CDR2 is FQGNSA. CDR3 region: CASSLTGRELFF. CDR3 DNA sequence: TGTGCCAGCAGCTTAACAGGGAGGGAGCTGTTTTTT.

This clonotype occurred a few times. The rearrangement joins TRBV20-1 to TRBJ2-7; D not resolved. Looked up from germline, CDR1 is DFQATT and CDR2 is SNEGSKA (reference sequence). V lost 5 bases, J lost 2 bases, and 7 bases lay in between. The CDR3 extends over 11 amino acids. This CDR3 reads CSAPLAYEQYF. The CDR3 bases are TGCAGTGCTCCACTTGCCTACGAGCAGTACTTC.

The chain uses TRBV9 and TRBJ1-2, with TRBD1 matching 8 bases. The CDR3 is 15 residues long. Trimming at V came to 3 bases and at J to 2 bases, leaving 6 bases not matched to a gene. The germline V gene has CDR1 SGDLS and CDR2 YYNGEE. This chain's CDR3 is CASSEGDRLNYGYTF. In DNA form, the CDR3 reads TGTGCCAGCAGCGAAGGGGACAGGTTGAACTATGGCTACACCTTC.

This clonotype came up a few times. The genes are TRBV20-1 and TRBJ1-6; 9 bases fit TRBD1. V shed 3 bases, J shed 10 bases, and the junction held 10 bases outside the gene matches. Germline V gives CDR1 DFQATT, CDR2 SNEGSKA (reference sequence). CDR3 length: 15 amino acids. The chain's CDR3 is CSARDLTGGTSPLHF. The CDR3 DNA sequence: TGCAGTGCTAGGGATCTCACAGGGGGCACGTCACCCCTCCACTTT.

The rearrangement uses TRBV7-9 and TRBJ2-7, with D maybe TRBD1 (8 bases). The CDR3 spans 15 residues. Trimming stripped 7 bases from V and 0 bases from J, with 16 bases between. Germline V CDR1 and CDR2: SEHNR, FQNEAQ (reference sequence). DNA for the CDR3: TGTGCCAGCATCGGTACAGGGGGGGGCTCCTACGAGCAGTACTTC. It yields the protein CASIGTGGGSYEQYF.

This clonotype was picked up a small number of times. Just one base apart from a much larger clone, this may be a read error. The V gene is TRBV25-1, the J gene TRBJ2-5, with D maybe TRBD1 (6 bases). This CDR3 is built from 13 residues. The V gene lost 6 bases and the J gene lost 2 bases, with 10 bases spanning the gap. Germline-derived CDR1 and CDR2 are MGHDK and SYGVNS. The CDR3 coding sequence is TGTGCCAGCAGCCGACAGGAACAAGAGACCCAGTACTTC. Protein sequence: CASSRQEQETQYF.

The chain recombines TRBV9 with TRBJ2-2; 8 nucleotides align to TRBD1. Trimming removed 3 bases from V and 6 bases from J; junction bases left unmatched: 4. The CDR3 is 14 residues long. The germline V gene has CDR1 SGDLS and CDR2 YYNGEE. CDR3 in amino acids: CASSDRQGPGELFF. CDR3 bases: TGTGCCAGCAGCGACAGACAGGGGCCCGGGGAGCTGTTTTTT.

The sample holds a few counts of this clonotype. This sequence joins TRBV20-1 and TRBJ2-1; no firm D call. V was pared by 8 bases and J by 4 bases, with 9 bases between. This CDR3 region has 11 residues. The germline CDR1 and CDR2 sequences are DFQATT and SNEGSKA (reference sequence). The chain's CDR3 is CSLDHYNEQFF. The DNA of the CDR3 is TGCAGTTTAGACCATTACAATGAGCAGTTCTTC.

This chain uses TRBV4-3 with TRBJ1-3, with a possible D match to TRBD1 (5 bases). The CDR3 covers 18 residues. V was trimmed by 0 bases and J by 0 bases, leaving 15 bases between them. Germline V CDR1 and CDR2: LGHNA, YSLEER. This chain's CDR3 is CASSQDPGVHRSGNTIYF. The CDR3 DNA follows: TGCGCCAGCAGCCAAGACCCGGGGGTGCACCGCTCTGGAAACACCATATATTTT.

The table lists this clonotype with a few counts. This chain connects TRBV10-3 to TRBJ2-6; D unclear. This CDR3 is built from 15 residues. V shed 3 bases and J shed 3 bases, with 9 bases lying between them. The germline CDR1 and CDR2 sequences are ENHRY and SYGVKD. The CDR3 sequence: CAISDSLSGANVLTF. The CDR3 DNA sequence: TGTGCCATCAGTGACTCTCTAAGTGGGGCCAACGTCCTGACTTTC.

This clonotype occurred a few times. The V call is TRBV5-1, the J call TRBJ2-1, with TRBD1 identical over 9 bases. After removal of 2 bases from V and 2 bases from J, the junction contained 5 bases not matched to a gene. CDR3 size: 16 residues. Germline assignment: CDR1 SGHRS and CDR2 YFSETQ. CDR3 protein: CASSFRRDRAYNEQFF. DNA of the CDR3: TGCGCCAGCAGCTTTCGCCGGGACAGGGCCTACAATGAGCAGTTCTTC.

This clonotype was observed a few times. The chain carries TRBV29-1 and TRBJ2-5; tentative D call: TRBD1 (6 bases). Looked up from germline, CDR1 is SQVTM and CDR2 is ANQGSEA. The ends were cut back, 7 bases at V and 5 bases at J, with 14 bases in the middle. This CDR3 is built from 12 residues. This CDR3 reads CSASGTYETQYF. The CDR3 nucleotides are TGCAGCGCTTCCGGGACATACGAGACCCAGTACTTC.

As DNA, the CDR3 is TGCGCCAGCAGCTGGGTCCCAGGGACTTCTGGAGATACGCAGTATTTT. Its translation is CASSWVPGTSGDTQYF. The V and J genes are TRBV5-1 and TRBJ2-3, with D tentatively TRBD2 (6 bases). The germline V gene encodes CDR1 SGHRS and CDR2 YFSETQ. Trimming left V 3 bases short and J 5 bases short, with 19 bases between. CDR3 length equals 16 residues.

The chain couples TRBV4-3 to TRBJ2-1; TRBD1 or TRBD2 may be the D gene (5 bases each). This CDR3 contains 13 residues. With 3 bases removed from V and 11 bases from J, the gap between germline ends came to 14 bases. Germline CDR1 LGHNA, CDR2 YSLEER. In nucleotides, the CDR3 is TGCGCCAGCAGCCAGAGGGGCGCGTACCAGCAGTTCTTC. Translating it yields CASSQRGAYQQFF.

The chain combines TRBV11-2 with TRBJ2-2, with 11 positions matching TRBD2. The CDR3 contains 16 residues. Germline trimming cut 6 bases from V and 3 bases from J; bases unmatched to any gene: 6. Germline V gene sequence: CDR1 SGHAT, CDR2 FQNNGV. The CDR3 sequence: CASSQLAGEYTGELFF. The CDR3 nucleotides read TGTGCCAGCAGTCAACTAGCGGGGGAATACACCGGGGAGCTGTTTTTT. The entire variable domain, with the rest obtained from reference TRBV11-2 and TRBJ2-2, is as follows: EAGVAQSPRYKIIEKRQSVAFWCNPISGHATLYWYQQILGQGPKLLIQFQNNGVVDDSQLPKDRFSAERLKGVDSTLKIQPAKLEDSAVYLCASSQLAGEYTGELFFGEGSRLTVL.

This clonotype was counted between two and nine times. The chain carries TRBV6-5 and TRBJ1-2; D gene uncertain. This CDR3 contains 13 residues. Germline V gene sequence: CDR1 MNHEY, CDR2 SVGAGI. The germline V and J ends were trimmed by 2 bases and 2 bases, with 6 bases remaining between them. In nucleotides, the CDR3 is TGTGCCAGCAGTTACGGAACCAACTATGGCTACACCTTC. Translated: CASSYGTNYGYTF.

The chain has TRBV7-9 and TRBJ2-4; the match to TRBD2 covers 7 bases. Germline V gene lookup returns CDR1 SEHNR and CDR2 FQNEAQ (reference sequence). This CDR3 is 18 amino acids long. The V segment lost 4 bases and the J segment 1 base; nucleotides outside the gene matches: 13. CDR3 sequence (DNA): TGTGCCAGCAGCTCCCCGGGGCTAGCGGTTGGGGCCAAAAACATTCAGTACTTC. Its protein product is CASSSPGLAVGAKNIQYF.

In its sample, this clonotype was seen a few times. The V and J genes are TRBV29-1 and TRBJ2-4; the D is unclear. Per the germline V gene, CDR1 is SQVTM and CDR2 is ANQGSEA. The CDR3 extends over 11 amino acids. The germline V and J ends were trimmed by 7 bases and 5 bases, with 9 bases remaining between them. CDR3 in amino acids: CSARHQNIQYF. In nucleotides, the CDR3 is TGCAGCGCCCGACACCAAAACATTCAGTACTTC.

This clonotype turned up a few times. V usage is TRBV13 and J usage is TRBJ1-5; D might be TRBD1 (6 bases). The germline V and J ends were trimmed by 3 bases and 3 bases, with 12 bases remaining between them. Germline loops: CDR1 PRHDT, CDR2 FYEKMQ (reference sequence). This CDR3 spans 15 amino acids. CDR3 in amino acids: CASSFGQFPNQPQHF. DNA for the CDR3: TGTGCCAGCAGCTTCGGACAGTTCCCCAATCAGCCCCAGCATTTT.

This clonotype was detected ten times or more. The CDR3 DNA sequence: TGTGCCAGCAGTTTACGACAGGGTTGGACTGAAGCTTTCTTT. This encodes CASSLRQGWTEAFF. The chain recombines TRBV28 with TRBJ1-1; 7 bases match TRBD1. The V and J ends lost 2 bases and 5 bases, in that order; junction bases with no gene match: 5. The CDR3 sequence is 14 residues long. The germline V gene encodes CDR1 MDHEN and CDR2 SYDVKM.

This clonotype was seen only a few times. This chain links TRBV5-1 with TRBJ2-5; the D gene is possibly TRBD1 (6 bases). The V and J ends lost 2 bases and 0 bases respectively, with 11 bases between them. The germline CDR1 and CDR2 sequences are SGHRS and YFSETQ. The CDR3 sequence is 15 residues long. The CDR3 DNA reads as TGCGCCAGCAGCTTCACAGGGCAGCACCAAGAGACCCAGTACTTC. Translation gives CASSFTGQHQETQYF.

V usage is TRBV5-6 and J usage is TRBJ2-5; TRBD1 is a possible D gene (5 bases). Germline V CDR1 and CDR2: SGHDT, YYEEEE. This CDR3 is 15 amino acids long. Trimming stripped 3 bases from V and 1 base from J, with 13 bases between. CDR3 protein: CASSYLPDSQETQYF. The DNA for the CDR3 is TGTGCCAGCAGCTACCTTCCTGACAGCCAAGAGACCCAGTACTTC.

This clonotype has only a few counts. This CDR3 is CASSYDRGGTEAFF. The CDR3 DNA sequence: TGTGCCAGCAGTTACGACAGGGGGGGGACTGAAGCTTTCTTT. The chain links TRBV6-5 to TRBJ1-1, with 9 nucleotides matching TRBD1. Germline-derived CDR1 and CDR2 are MNHEY and SVGAGI. This CDR3 comprises 14 residues. The trim removed 2 bases at V and 5 bases at J, leaving 3 bases unmatched.

This rearrangement joins TRBV15 to TRBJ1-5; no firm D call. CDR1 LNHNV and CDR2 YYDKDF come from the germline V gene (reference sequence). The CDR3 runs to 13 residues. Trimming left V 3 bases short and J 6 bases short, with 9 bases between. As DNA, the CDR3 is TGTGCCACCAGCAGGGCGCGCGGTCAGCCCCAGCATTTT. Protein sequence: CATSRARGQPQHF.